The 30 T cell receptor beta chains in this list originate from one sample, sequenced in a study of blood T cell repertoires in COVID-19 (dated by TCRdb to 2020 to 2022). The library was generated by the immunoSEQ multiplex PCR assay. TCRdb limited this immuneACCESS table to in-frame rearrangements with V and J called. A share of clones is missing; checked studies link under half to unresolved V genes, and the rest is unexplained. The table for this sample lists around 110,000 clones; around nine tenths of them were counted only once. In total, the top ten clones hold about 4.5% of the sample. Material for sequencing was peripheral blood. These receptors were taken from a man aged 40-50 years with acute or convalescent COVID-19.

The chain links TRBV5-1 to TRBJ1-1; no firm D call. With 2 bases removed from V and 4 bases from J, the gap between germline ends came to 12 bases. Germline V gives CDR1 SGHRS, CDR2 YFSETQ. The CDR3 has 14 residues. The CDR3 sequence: CASSLDPAGTEAFF. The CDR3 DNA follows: TGCGCCAGCAGCTTAGACCCGGCGGGCACTGAAGCTTTCTTT. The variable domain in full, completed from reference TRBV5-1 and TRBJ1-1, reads KAGVTQTPRYLIKTRGQQVTLSCSPISGHRSVSWYQQTPGQGLQFLFEYFSETQRNKGNFPGRFSGRQFSNSRSEMNVSTLELGDSALYLCASSLDPAGTEAFFGQGTRLTVV.

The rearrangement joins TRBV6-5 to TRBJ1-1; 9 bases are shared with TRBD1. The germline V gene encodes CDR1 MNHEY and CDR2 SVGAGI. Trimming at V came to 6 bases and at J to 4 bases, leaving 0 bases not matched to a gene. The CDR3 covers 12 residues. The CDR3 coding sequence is TGTGCCAGCAGGACAGGGGGCACTGAAGCTTTCTTT. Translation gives CASRTGGTEAFF.

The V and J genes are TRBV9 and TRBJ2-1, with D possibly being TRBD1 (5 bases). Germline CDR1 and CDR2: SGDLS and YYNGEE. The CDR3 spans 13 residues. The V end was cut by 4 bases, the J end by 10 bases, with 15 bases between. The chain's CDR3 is CASSTTGLGEQFF. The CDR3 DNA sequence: TGTGCCAGCAGCACCACAGGCCTTGGGGAGCAGTTCTTC.

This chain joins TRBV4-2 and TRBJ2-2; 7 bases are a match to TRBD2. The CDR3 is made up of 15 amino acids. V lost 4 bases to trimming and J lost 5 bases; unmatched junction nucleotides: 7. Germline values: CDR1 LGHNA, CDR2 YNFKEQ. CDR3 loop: CASSRSLSGTGELFF. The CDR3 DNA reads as TGTGCCAGCAGCCGGAGCCTTAGCGGGACCGGGGAGCTGTTTTTT.

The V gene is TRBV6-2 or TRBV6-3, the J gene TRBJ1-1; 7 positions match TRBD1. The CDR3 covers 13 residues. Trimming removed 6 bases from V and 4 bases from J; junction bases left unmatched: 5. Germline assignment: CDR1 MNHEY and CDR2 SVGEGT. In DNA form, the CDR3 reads TGTGCCAGCAGCCGGGGACAGACCACTGAAGCTTTCTTT. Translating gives CASSRGQTTEAFF.

The CDR3 nucleotides are TGCGCCAGCAGCCAAGAAGCCTCATACGAGCGCTTCTATGGCTACACCTTC. Translating it yields CASSQEASYERFYGYTF. The chain joins TRBV4-1 to TRBJ1-2; D unclear. V was trimmed by 0 bases and J by 4 bases, leaving 18 bases between them. The CDR3 has 17 amino acids. Germline lookup yields CDR1 MGHRA and CDR2 YSYEKL.

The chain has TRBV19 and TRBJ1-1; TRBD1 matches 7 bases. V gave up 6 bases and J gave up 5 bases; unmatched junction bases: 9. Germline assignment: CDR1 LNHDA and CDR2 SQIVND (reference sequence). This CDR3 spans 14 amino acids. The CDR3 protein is CASSRLTGQTEAFF. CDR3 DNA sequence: TGTGCCAGTAGCCGATTGACAGGGCAGACTGAAGCTTTCTTT.

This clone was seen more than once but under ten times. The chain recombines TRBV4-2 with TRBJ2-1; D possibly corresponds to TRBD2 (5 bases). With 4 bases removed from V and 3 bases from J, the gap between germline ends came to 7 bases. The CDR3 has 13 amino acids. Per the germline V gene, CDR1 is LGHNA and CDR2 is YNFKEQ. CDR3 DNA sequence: TGTGCCAGCAGCCCCGGACTCTACAATGAGCAGTTCTTC. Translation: CASSPGLYNEQFF.

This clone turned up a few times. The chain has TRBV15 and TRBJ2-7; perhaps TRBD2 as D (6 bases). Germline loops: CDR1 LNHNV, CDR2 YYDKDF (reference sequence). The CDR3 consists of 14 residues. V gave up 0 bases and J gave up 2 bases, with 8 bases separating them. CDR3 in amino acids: CATSRELATYEQYF. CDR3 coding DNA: TGTGCCACCAGCAGAGAACTAGCCACCTACGAGCAGTACTTC.

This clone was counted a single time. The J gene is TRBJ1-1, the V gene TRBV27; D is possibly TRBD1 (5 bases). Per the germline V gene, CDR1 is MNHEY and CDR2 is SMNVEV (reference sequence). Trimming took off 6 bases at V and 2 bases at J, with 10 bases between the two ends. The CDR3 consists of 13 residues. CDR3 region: CASSDSINTEAFF. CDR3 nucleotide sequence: TGTGCCAGCAGCGACAGTATTAACACTGAAGCTTTCTTT.

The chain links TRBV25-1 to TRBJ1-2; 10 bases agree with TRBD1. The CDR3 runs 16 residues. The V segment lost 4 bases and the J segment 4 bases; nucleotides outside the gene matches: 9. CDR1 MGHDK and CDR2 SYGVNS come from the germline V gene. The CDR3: CASSAPGQGWIYGYTF. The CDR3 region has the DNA TGTGCCAGCAGTGCCCCGGGACAGGGGTGGATCTATGGCTACACCTTC.

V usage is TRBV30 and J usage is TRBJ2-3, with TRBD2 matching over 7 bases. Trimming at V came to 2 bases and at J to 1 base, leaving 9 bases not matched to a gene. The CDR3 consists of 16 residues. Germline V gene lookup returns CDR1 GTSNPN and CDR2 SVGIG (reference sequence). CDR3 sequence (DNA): TGTGCCTGGAGTAAACATTCGGGGGGACGCACAGATACGCAGTATTTT. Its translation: CAWSKHSGGRTDTQYF.

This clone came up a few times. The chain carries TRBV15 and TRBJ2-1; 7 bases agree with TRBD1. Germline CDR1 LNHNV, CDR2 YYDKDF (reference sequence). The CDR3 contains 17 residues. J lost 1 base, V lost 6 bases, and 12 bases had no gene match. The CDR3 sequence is CATSTPRDSRSYNEQFF. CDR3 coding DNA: TGTGCCACCAGTACACCAAGGGACAGTCGTTCCTACAATGAGCAGTTCTTC.

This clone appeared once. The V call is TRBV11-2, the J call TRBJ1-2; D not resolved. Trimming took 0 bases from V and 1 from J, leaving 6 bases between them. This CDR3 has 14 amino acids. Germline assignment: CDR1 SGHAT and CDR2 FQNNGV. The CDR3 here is CASSLEEGNYGYTF. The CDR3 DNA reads TGTGCCAGCAGCTTAGAGGAGGGTAACTATGGCTACACCTTC.

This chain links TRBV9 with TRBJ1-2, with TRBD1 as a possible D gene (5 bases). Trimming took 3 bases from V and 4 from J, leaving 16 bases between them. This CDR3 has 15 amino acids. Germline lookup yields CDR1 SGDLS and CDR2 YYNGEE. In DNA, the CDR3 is TGTGCCAGCAGCGAAGGTGTGGGGGGGGGCTATGGCTACACCTTC. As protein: CASSEGVGGGYGYTF. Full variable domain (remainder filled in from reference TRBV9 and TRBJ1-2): DSGVTQTPKHLITATGQRVTLRCSPRSGDLSVYWYQQSLDQGLQFLIQYYNGEERAKGNILERFSAQQFPDLHSELNLSSLELGDSALYFCASSEGVGGGYGYTFGSGTRLTVV.

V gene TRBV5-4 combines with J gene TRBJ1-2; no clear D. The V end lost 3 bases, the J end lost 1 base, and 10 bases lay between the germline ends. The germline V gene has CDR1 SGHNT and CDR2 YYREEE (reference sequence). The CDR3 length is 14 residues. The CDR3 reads CASSSELVNYGYTF. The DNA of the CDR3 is TGTGCCAGCAGCTCGGAGCTAGTTAACTATGGCTACACCTTC.

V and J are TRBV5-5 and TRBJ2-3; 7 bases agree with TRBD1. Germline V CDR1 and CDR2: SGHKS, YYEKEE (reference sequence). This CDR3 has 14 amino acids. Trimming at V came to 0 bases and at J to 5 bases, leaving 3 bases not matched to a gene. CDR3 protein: CASSLGTGVDTQYF. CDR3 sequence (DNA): TGTGCCAGCAGCTTGGGAACAGGGGTAGATACGCAGTATTTT.

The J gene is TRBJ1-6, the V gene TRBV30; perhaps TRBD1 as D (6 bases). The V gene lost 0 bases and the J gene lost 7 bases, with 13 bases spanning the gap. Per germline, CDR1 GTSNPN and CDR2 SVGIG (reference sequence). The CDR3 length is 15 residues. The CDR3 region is CAWSVRQVANSPLHF. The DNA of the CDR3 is TGTGCCTGGAGTGTACGACAGGTAGCAAATTCACCCCTCCACTTT.

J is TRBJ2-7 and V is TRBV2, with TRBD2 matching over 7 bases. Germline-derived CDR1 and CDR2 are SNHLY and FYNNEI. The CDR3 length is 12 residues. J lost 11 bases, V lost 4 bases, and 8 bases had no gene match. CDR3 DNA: TGTGCCAGCAGTGTTCTTTTGGCGGGGGAGTACTTC. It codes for CASSVLLAGEYF.

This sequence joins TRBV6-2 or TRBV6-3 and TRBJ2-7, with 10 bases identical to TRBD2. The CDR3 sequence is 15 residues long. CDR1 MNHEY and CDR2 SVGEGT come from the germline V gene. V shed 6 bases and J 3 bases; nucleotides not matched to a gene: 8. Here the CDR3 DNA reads TGTGCCAGCAGCTCCCACACTAGCGGGGACTACGAGCAGTACTTC. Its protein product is CASSSHTSGDYEQYF.

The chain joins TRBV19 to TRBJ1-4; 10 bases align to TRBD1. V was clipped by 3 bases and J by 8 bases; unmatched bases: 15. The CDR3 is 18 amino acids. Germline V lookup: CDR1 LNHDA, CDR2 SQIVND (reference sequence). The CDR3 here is CASSMLPGTGANREKLFF. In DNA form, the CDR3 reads TGTGCCAGTAGTATGCTACCCGGGACAGGGGCTAATCGAGAAAAACTGTTTTTT.

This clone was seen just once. The CDR3 loop reads CASSPLSGDGGEQFF. The CDR3 DNA sequence: TGTGCCAGCTCACCACTTTCTGGGGACGGGGGTGAGCAGTTCTTC. The rearrangement joins TRBV18 to TRBJ2-1; possibly TRBD2 for D (6 bases). V shed 1 base and J shed 9 bases, with 16 bases lying between them. Germline assignment: CDR1 KGHSH and CDR2 LQKENI. The CDR3 loop spans 15 amino acids.

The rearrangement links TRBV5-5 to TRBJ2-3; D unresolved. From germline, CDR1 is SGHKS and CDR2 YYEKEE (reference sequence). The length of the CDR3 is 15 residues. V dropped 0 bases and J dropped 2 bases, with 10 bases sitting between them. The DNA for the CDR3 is TGTGCCAGCAGCTTGGGAGCTTCTACCACAGATACGCAGTATTTT. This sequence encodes CASSLGASTTDTQYF.

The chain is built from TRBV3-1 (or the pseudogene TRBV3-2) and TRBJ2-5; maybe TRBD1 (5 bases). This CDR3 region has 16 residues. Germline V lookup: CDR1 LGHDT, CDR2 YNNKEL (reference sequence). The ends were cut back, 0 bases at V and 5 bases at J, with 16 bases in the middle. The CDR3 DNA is TGTGCCAGCAGCCAAGACGGATGGCAGGGCCTCGAGACCCAGTACTTC. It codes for CASSQDGWQGLETQYF.

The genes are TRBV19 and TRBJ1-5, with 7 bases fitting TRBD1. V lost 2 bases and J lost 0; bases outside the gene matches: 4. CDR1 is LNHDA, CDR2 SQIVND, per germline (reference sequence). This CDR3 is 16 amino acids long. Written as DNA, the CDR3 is TGTGCCAGTAGTATAAGAGGGACAGCTAGCAATCAGCCCCAGCATTTT. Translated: CASSIRGTASNQPQHF.

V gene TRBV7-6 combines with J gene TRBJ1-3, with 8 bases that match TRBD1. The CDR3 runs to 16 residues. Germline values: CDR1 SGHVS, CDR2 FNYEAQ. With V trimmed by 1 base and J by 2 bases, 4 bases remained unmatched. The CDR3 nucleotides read TGTGCCAGCAGCTTAGGACAGGGGCTCGCTGGAAACACCATATATTTT. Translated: CASSLGQGLAGNTIYF.

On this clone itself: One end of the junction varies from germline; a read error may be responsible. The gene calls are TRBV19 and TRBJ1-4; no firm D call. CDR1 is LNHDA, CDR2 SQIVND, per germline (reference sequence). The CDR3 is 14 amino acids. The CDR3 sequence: CASLRADPNEELFF. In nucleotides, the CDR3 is TGTGCCAGTCTGAGGGCGGACCCTAATGAAGAACTGTTTTTT.

The CDR3 here is CASSVELAGMGETQYF. Here the CDR3 DNA reads TGTGCCAGCAGCGTAGAACTAGCGGGGATGGGAGAGACCCAGTACTTC. The J gene is TRBJ2-5, the V gene TRBV9, with TRBD2 identical over 10 bases. The J segment lost 4 bases and the V segment lost 0 bases, leaving 6 bases of the junction unmatched. Germline assignment: CDR1 SGDLS and CDR2 YYNGEE. There are 16 residues in the CDR3.

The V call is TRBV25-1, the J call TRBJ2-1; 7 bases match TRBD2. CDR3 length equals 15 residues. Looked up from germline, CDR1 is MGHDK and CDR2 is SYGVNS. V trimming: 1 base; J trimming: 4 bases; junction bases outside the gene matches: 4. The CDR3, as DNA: TGTGCCAGCAGTGAATCGGGGGGAACTTACAATGAGCAGTTCTTC. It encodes CASSESGGTYNEQFF.

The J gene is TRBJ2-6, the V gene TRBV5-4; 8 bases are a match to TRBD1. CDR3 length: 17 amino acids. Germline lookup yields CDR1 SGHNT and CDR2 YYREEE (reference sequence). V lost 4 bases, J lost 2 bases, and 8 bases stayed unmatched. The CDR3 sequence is CASSPGQGPTGANVLTF. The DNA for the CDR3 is TGTGCCAGCAGCCCAGGACAGGGCCCGACTGGGGCCAACGTCCTGACTTTC.